Each of the 19 T cell receptor beta chains below was sequenced from the same sample in a study of T-cell reconstitution after alpha-beta-depleted transplantation in children. Unique molecular identifiers were incorporated when the TCRbeta library was constructed. TCRdb recomputed calls from the PCR reads with MiXCR, one row per CDR3 protein. The table includes around 78,000 distinct CDR3 sequences, roughly 6.6% detected once. The source was PBMCs from the stem cell graft donor, collected from the stem cell graft. These receptors were collected from a human donor who donated a stem cell graft to a child with acute lymphoblastic leukemia.

This clonotype appeared a few times. The genes are TRBV2 and TRBJ1-3; D gene unclear. V was clipped by 3 bases and J by 0 bases, with 9 bases between them. The CDR3 spans 15 residues. CDR1 is SNHLY and CDR2 is FYNNEI in the germline V gene. The CDR3 reads CASSEDLSSGNTIYF. As DNA, the CDR3 is TGTGCCAGCAGTGAGGACTTGAGCTCTGGAAACACCATATATTTT. Looking up the rest from reference TRBV2 and TRBJ1-3 gives the full variable domain: EPEVTQTPSHQVTQMGQEVILRCVPISNHLYFYWYRQILGQKVEFLVSFYNNEISEKSEIFDDQFSVERPDGSNFTLKIRSTKLEDSAMYFCASSEDLSSGNTIYFGEGSWLTVV.

The chain combines TRBV2 with TRBJ2-2; either TRBD1 or TRBD2 may fit D (6 bases each). V lost 8 bases and J lost 8, with 15 bases in between. Germline CDR1 is SNHLY and CDR2 is FYNNEI. The CDR3 covers 13 residues. CDR3 DNA: TGTGCCAGCCCCGGGGGCCCCGGTGGGGAGCTGTTTTTT. It encodes CASPGGPGGELFF.

This clonotype was seen ten or more times. CDR3 in DNA: TGCGCCAGCAGCCTGGCGACACGTTCCGAGCAGTACTTC. It is translated as CASSLATRSEQYF. V gene TRBV4-3 combines with J gene TRBJ2-7; no definite D call. The CDR3 is made up of 13 amino acids. The V gene's germline CDR1 is LGHNA and CDR2 YSLEER. Trimming left V 4 bases short and J 6 bases short, with 13 bases between.

The rearrangement joins TRBV20-1 to TRBJ2-5, with TRBD1 identical over 12 bases. The CDR3 contains 14 residues. Germline values: CDR1 DFQATT, CDR2 SNEGSKA (reference sequence). V shed 6 bases and J 2 bases; nucleotides not matched to a gene: 4. The CDR3: CSARDRGQQETQYF. The DNA for the CDR3 is TGCAGTGCCAGGGACAGGGGGCAACAAGAGACCCAGTACTTC.

This clonotype was seen many times. This sequence joins TRBV7-9 and TRBJ2-1; D is ambiguous. The CDR3 loop spans 16 amino acids. The V gene's germline CDR1 is SEHNR and CDR2 FQNEAQ (reference sequence). Trimming removed 4 bases at V and 2 bases at J, with 15 bases between. CDR3: CASSSRTPEPYNEQFF. The CDR3 nucleotides are TGTGCCAGCAGCTCTCGGACGCCGGAACCCTACAATGAGCAGTTCTTC.

This clonotype came up many times. This sequence joins TRBV6-1 and TRBJ1-3; a possible D gene is TRBD1 (5 bases). The germline CDR1 and CDR2 sequences are MNHNS and SASEGT. The CDR3 totals 16 residues. Trimming shortened V by 2 bases and J by 3 bases, and 14 bases separated the two germline ends. CDR3 in DNA: TGTGCCAGCAGTGAATGGGGCGATGCGGTTGGAAACACCATATATTTT. The encoded protein is CASSEWGDAVGNTIYF.

This clonotype appeared many times. V gene TRBV11-3 combines with J gene TRBJ2-3; 8 bases are a match to TRBD2. The CDR3 is 13 amino acids. After removal of 3 bases from V and 7 bases from J, the junction contained 3 bases not matched to a gene. CDR1 is SGHNT and CDR2 is YENEEA in the germline V gene. The chain's CDR3 is CASSFRTSNTQYF. The DNA for the CDR3 is TGTGCCAGCAGCTTTCGGACTAGCAATACGCAGTATTTT. The variable domain in full, completed from reference TRBV11-3 and TRBJ2-3, reads EAGVVQSPRYKIIEKKQPVAFWCNPISGHNTLYWYLQNLGQGPELLIRYENEEAVDDSQLPKDRFSAERLKGVDSTLKIQPAELGDSAVYLCASSFRTSNTQYFGPGTRLTVL.

There are a few counts of this clonotype. V and J are TRBV19 and TRBJ2-3; weak D call: TRBD2 (5 bases). CDR3 length equals 13 residues. V lost 8 bases to trimming and J lost 4 bases, with 13 bases between them. Germline V gene data show CDR1 as LNHDA and CDR2 as SQIVND (reference sequence). CDR3 sequence reads: CASGREAPDTQYF. The CDR3 DNA reads TGTGCCAGTGGCCGGGAAGCCCCAGATACGCAGTATTTT.

This clonotype was observed many times. The V call is TRBV10-1, the J call TRBJ2-1; D gene unclear. Deletions cut 3 bases from V and 9 bases from J, with 18 bases between. The CDR3 contains 15 residues. In germline, CDR1 is WNHNN, CDR2 SYGVQD (reference sequence). The CDR3 reads CASSEGVLVSGEQFF. CDR3 bases: TGCGCCAGCAGTGAAGGAGTCTTGGTCTCGGGTGAGCAGTTCTTC.

This clonotype was detected a few times. V is TRBV20-1 and J is TRBJ2-7; TRBD1 is a possible D gene (6 bases). Trimming left V 1 base short and J 1 base short, with 11 bases between. The CDR3 is 14 amino acids. Germline V lookup: CDR1 DFQATT, CDR2 SNEGSKA (reference sequence). The CDR3 loop is CSARGTAKSYEQYF. The CDR3 nucleotides read TGCAGTGCTAGAGGGACAGCTAAATCCTACGAGCAGTACTTC.

This clonotype has ten or more counts. The genes are TRBV2 and TRBJ1-4; TRBD1 matches at 10 bases. Germline-derived CDR1 and CDR2 are SNHLY and FYNNEI. The V and J ends lost 7 bases and 1 base, in that order; junction bases with no gene match: 3. The length of the CDR3 is 15 residues. CDR3 amino acids: CASTRDRGTNEKLFF. In DNA form, the CDR3 reads TGTGCCAGCACACGGGACAGGGGAACTAATGAAAAACTGTTTTTT.

This clonotype came up a few times. V gene TRBV7-9 combines with J gene TRBJ2-7, with 7 positions matching TRBD2. This CDR3 has 17 residues. Germline V gene lookup returns CDR1 SEHNR and CDR2 FQNEAQ (reference sequence). V was pared by 5 bases and J by 5 bases, with 18 bases of the junction left unmatched. This CDR3 is CASSPNWAWRENNEQYF. The CDR3 bases are TGTGCCAGCAGCCCAAATTGGGCATGGCGGGAGAACAACGAGCAGTACTTC. The whole variable domain, filled in from reference TRBV7-9 and TRBJ2-7, reads DTGVSQNPRHKITKRGQNVTFRCDPISEHNRLYWYRQTLGQGPEFLTYFQNEAQLEKSRLLSDRFSAERPKGSFSTLEIQRTEQGDSAMYLCASSPNWAWRENNEQYFGPGTRLTVT.

The V call is TRBV18, the J call TRBJ1-1; the match to TRBD1 covers 7 bases. The CDR3 sequence is 16 residues long. Germline CDR1 is KGHSH and CDR2 is LQKENI. With V trimmed by 4 bases and J by 3 bases, 11 bases remained unmatched. CDR3 sequence reads: CASSQHQQGWDTEAFF. As DNA, the CDR3 is TGTGCCAGCTCACAACATCAACAGGGGTGGGACACTGAAGCTTTCTTT. The whole variable domain, remainder taken from reference TRBV18 and TRBJ1-1, is NAGVMQNPRHLVRRRGQEARLRCSPMKGHSHVYWYRQLPEEGLKFMVYLQKENIIDESGMPKERFSAEFPKEGPSILRIQQVVRGDSAAYFCASSQHQQGWDTEAFFGQGTRLTVV.

This clonotype was seen a few times. The gene calls are TRBV7-9 and TRBJ2-7; D is ambiguous. Deletions cut 1 base from V and 7 bases from J, with 11 bases between. The CDR3 is 13 residues long. The germline V gene encodes CDR1 SEHNR and CDR2 FQNEAQ (reference sequence). CDR3 sequence: CASSLDFAQEQYF. Written as DNA, the CDR3 is TGTGCCAGCAGCTTAGACTTTGCTCAAGAGCAGTACTTC.

This clonotype has a count of ten or more. The gene calls are TRBV10-3 and TRBJ2-3, with 11 bases lining up with TRBD2. The CDR3 length is 18 residues. V was pared by 5 bases and J by 5 bases, with 15 bases of the junction left unmatched. Germline lookup yields CDR1 ENHRY and CDR2 SYGVKD. CDR3 protein: CAISTKQTSGGLGDTQYF. The CDR3 DNA reads TGTGCCATCAGTACGAAACAAACTAGCGGGGGCTTGGGAGATACGCAGTATTTT.

This clonotype was seen repeatedly, ten times or more. The chain links TRBV20-1 to TRBJ1-1; weak D call: TRBD1 (5 bases). Germline V CDR1 and CDR2: DFQATT, SNEGSKA (reference sequence). This CDR3 contains 16 residues. V lost 0 bases and J 3 bases, leaving 17 bases between the germline ends. CDR3 amino acids: CSARERQGRLDTEAFF. The CDR3 region has the DNA TGCAGTGCTAGAGAGAGGCAGGGAAGGTTGGACACTGAAGCTTTCTTT.

At least ten counts were recorded for this clonotype. J is TRBJ2-7 and V is TRBV9; tentatively, D is TRBD2 (5 bases). CDR3 length equals 14 residues. Trimming took 3 bases from V and 6 from J, leaving 16 bases between them. CDR1 SGDLS and CDR2 YYNGEE come from the germline V gene. CDR3 DNA: TGTGCCAGCAGCGCGTTTACCGGAGGCTCCGAGCAGTACTTC. It translates to CASSAFTGGSEQYF.

This clonotype showed up many times. This chain connects TRBV15 to TRBJ1-1, with 8 positions matching TRBD1. The germline gives CDR1 LNHNV, CDR2 YYDKDF (reference sequence). J lost 5 bases, V lost 11 bases, and 13 bases had no gene match. This CDR3 is built from 14 residues. CDR3 coding DNA: TGTGCCTCGACCCGGGACAGGAGTGAGACTGAAGCTTTCTTT. Translating it yields CASTRDRSETEAFF. The whole variable domain, filled in from reference TRBV15 and TRBJ1-1, reads DAMVIQNPRYQVTQFGKPVTLSCSQTLNHNVMYWYQQKSSQAPKLLFHYYDKDFNNEADTPDNFQSRRPNTSFCFLDIRSPGLGDTAMYLCASTRDRSETEAFFGQGTRLTVV.

At least ten counts were recorded for this clonotype. This rearrangement joins TRBV12-3 or TRBV12-4 to TRBJ2-1; TRBD2 matches 11 bases. The CDR3 has 17 amino acids. V gave up 3 bases and J gave up 6 bases; unmatched junction bases: 10. In DNA, the CDR3 is TGTGCCAGCAGTTTCTTATCGACGGGACTAGCGGCCAATGAGCAGTTCTTC. It is translated as CASSFLSTGLAANEQFF.